The T cell receptor beta chain described here comes from a study of T-cell reconstitution after alpha-beta-depleted transplantation in children. A library of TCRbeta sequences, prepared with unique molecular identifiers, was generated. TCRdb itself ran the PCR reads through MiXCR, one entry per CDR3 protein. This sample yields some 590,000 distinct CDR3 sequences, of which about 11% are seen a single time; around 4% belongs to the top ten. V gave up 3 bases and J gave up 8 bases, with 14 bases separating them. From germline, CDR1 is MRHNA and CDR2 SNTAGT. This CDR3 has 14 residues. The clonotype originates from a human donor who donated a stem cell graft to a child with acute myeloid leukemia. Here the sequenced sample was PBMCs from the stem cell graft donor, taken from the stem cell graft. This sequence joins TRBV6-4 and TRBJ2-1, with D tentatively TRBD2 (6 bases). The CDR3 DNA sequence: TGTGCCAGCAGTGAGCGCTCCTGGGGGGATGAGCAGTTCTTC. Amino acids: CASSERSWGDEQFF.